One and the same sample provided the 18 T cell receptor beta chains below, sequenced in a study of T cell responses to AZD1222 COVID-19 vaccine. TCRdb's table, derived via immunoSEQ multiplex PCR, lists solely in-frame clones and lacks some. This table holds approximately 160,000 clones, about nine tenths found once. The source was peripheral blood, collected on day 0 of AZD1222 vaccination. The receptors were sampled from an adult in good health.

The chain links TRBV7-8 to TRBJ2-2; D might be TRBD2 (7 bases). CDR1 SGHVS and CDR2 FQNEAQ come from the germline V gene. The CDR3 is 14 amino acids. V was shortened by 1 base and J by 6 bases, with 9 bases between the two germline ends. The CDR3: CASSLDGGPGELFF. CDR3 bases: TGTGCCAGCAGCTTAGACGGGGGGCCCGGGGAGCTGTTTTTT.

The chain couples TRBV5-6 to TRBJ1-2, with TRBD1 matching over 7 bases. The CDR3 length is 14 residues. Germline V gene sequence: CDR1 SGHDT, CDR2 YYEEEE. J was trimmed by 4 bases and V by 4 bases; bases with no gene match: 7. CDR3 region: CASSVTTGTYGYTF. CDR3 sequence (DNA): TGTGCCAGCAGCGTAACGACAGGGACCTATGGCTACACCTTC. Complete variable domain (other parts from reference TRBV5-6 and TRBJ1-2): DAGVTQSPTHLIKTRGQQVTLRCSPKSGHDTVSWYQQALGQGPQFIFQYYEEEERQRGNFPDRFSGHQFPNYSSELNVNALLLGDSALYLCASSVTTGTYGYTFGSGTRLTVV.

CDR3 in amino acids: CASSVGSVNSPLHF. The DNA for the CDR3 is TGTGCCAGCAGCGTGGGCAGTGTTAATTCACCCCTCCACTTT. This rearrangement joins TRBV9 to TRBJ1-6; D is uncertain. CDR1 is SGDLS, CDR2 YYNGEE, per germline. The CDR3 totals 14 residues. V was shortened by 2 bases and J by 6 bases, with 9 bases between the two germline ends.

The chain is built from TRBV20-1 and TRBJ2-5; no clear D gene. Trimming stripped 3 bases from V and 1 base from J, with 12 bases between. The length of the CDR3 is 14 residues. Germline CDR1 reads DFQATT; CDR2 reads SNEGSKA (reference sequence). CDR3 amino acids: CSASKPPGQETQYF. The CDR3 DNA reads as TGCAGTGCTAGTAAGCCCCCGGGCCAAGAGACCCAGTACTTC.

The V gene is TRBV5-1, the J gene TRBJ2-1, with 9 bases fitting TRBD2. CDR3 length: 16 residues. Germline values: CDR1 SGHRS, CDR2 YFSETQ. The junction had 6 bases not matched to a gene; V was cut back by 0 bases and J by 5 bases. Here the CDR3 DNA reads TGCGCCAGCAGCTTGGTGGGTAGCGGGGGCAACAATGAGCAGTTCTTC. Translated: CASSLVGSGGNNEQFF.

This chain connects TRBV6-2 or TRBV6-3 to TRBJ2-3; no reliable D call. Germline CDR1 and CDR2: MNHEY and SVGEGT. V dropped 5 bases and J dropped 6 bases, with 15 bases sitting between them. This CDR3 region has 14 residues. The CDR3 DNA follows: TGTGCCAGCAGTCGCGGCTTCCCTCCGGATACGCAGTATTTT. Protein sequence: CASSRGFPPDTQYF.

The rearrangement links TRBV5-4 to TRBJ2-1, with 9 bases fitting TRBD1. V lost 4 bases, J lost 5 bases, and 4 bases stayed unmatched. The CDR3 has 14 residues. CDR1 and CDR2 (germline): SGHNT, YYREEE (reference sequence). As DNA, the CDR3 is TGTGCCAGCAGCACGGACAGGGGCCACAATGAGCAGTTCTTC. This encodes CASSTDRGHNEQFF.

V usage is TRBV15 and J usage is TRBJ2-7; D is ambiguous. The ends were cut back, 4 bases at V and 3 bases at J, with 13 bases in the middle. CDR3 length: 14 residues. Germline V gene data show CDR1 as LNHNV and CDR2 as YYDKDF (reference sequence). CDR3 sequence reads: CATSITRGGYEQYF. CDR3 coding DNA: TGTGCCACCAGCATCACACGTGGCGGCTACGAGCAGTACTTC.

This clone was picked up one time. The V and J genes are TRBV6-2 or TRBV6-3 and TRBJ1-1, with 8 bases matching TRBD1. The CDR3 covers 18 residues. The V segment lost 2 bases and the J segment 1 base; nucleotides outside the gene matches: 12. Germline values: CDR1 MNHEY, CDR2 SVGEGT. CDR3 residues: CASSYPVPGQVGNTEAFF. The CDR3 DNA reads as TGTGCCAGCAGTTACCCTGTCCCGGGACAGGTGGGGAACACTGAAGCTTTCTTT.

This rearrangement joins TRBV5-6 to TRBJ2-1; D is unresolved. Germline loops: CDR1 SGHDT, CDR2 YYEEEE. Trimming removed 0 bases at V and 6 bases at J, with 13 bases between. CDR3 length: 15 amino acids. DNA of the CDR3: TGTGCCAGCAGCTTGGGCGAAGAACCCTCCAATGAGCAGTTCTTC. Translating gives CASSLGEEPSNEQFF.

The gene calls are TRBV6-2 or TRBV6-3 and TRBJ2-1; the D gene is possibly TRBD2 (7 bases). V was cut by 6 bases and J by 3 bases, with 15 bases left in between. Germline V lookup: CDR1 MNHEY, CDR2 SVGEGT. The CDR3 is made up of 15 amino acids. In DNA, the CDR3 is TGTGCCAGCAGCCACGGGGGGCTCGGCTACAATGAGCAGTTCTTC. This sequence encodes CASSHGGLGYNEQFF.

The chain joins TRBV18 to TRBJ2-2, with TRBD1 as a possible D gene (5 bases). This CDR3 region has 15 residues. Trimming took off 3 bases at V and 6 bases at J, with 14 bases between the two ends. CDR1 and CDR2 from the germline V gene are KGHSH and LQKENI. CDR3 protein: CASSPARVQSGELFF. CDR3 nucleotides: TGTGCCAGCTCACCGGCCAGGGTTCAATCCGGGGAGCTGTTTTTT.

The CDR3 region is CASSPSSGGGYEQYF. The DNA for the CDR3 is TGTGCCAGCAGCCCCTCTAGCGGGGGGGGCTACGAGCAGTACTTC. V and J are TRBV7-9 and TRBJ2-7, with 12 bases matching TRBD2. The trim removed 5 bases at V and 3 bases at J, leaving 5 bases unmatched. Germline values: CDR1 SEHNR, CDR2 FQNEAQ (reference sequence). This CDR3 is 15 amino acids long.

The chain combines TRBV10-3 with TRBJ1-2; 7 positions agree with TRBD1. Germline assignment: CDR1 ENHRY and CDR2 SYGVKD. After removal of 7 bases from V and 4 bases from J, the junction contained 9 bases not matched to a gene. The CDR3 sequence is 14 residues long. CDR3 in DNA: TGTGCCATCAATAAAATCGGACAGGCCTATGGCTACACCTTC. This encodes CAINKIGQAYGYTF.

The chain joins TRBV7-2 to TRBJ2-5; no firm D call. The V end was cut by 8 bases, the J end by 5 bases, with 12 bases between. This CDR3 is built from 12 residues. The V gene's germline CDR1 is SGHTA and CDR2 FQGNSA. This chain's CDR3 is CASRTSLETQYF. Written as DNA, the CDR3 is TGTGCCAGCCGTACGAGTCTGGAGACCCAGTACTTC.

The chain joins TRBV5-1 to TRBJ1-1; a possible D gene is TRBD1 (6 bases). V lost 2 bases to trimming and J lost 9 bases, with 11 bases between them. The V gene's germline CDR1 is SGHRS and CDR2 YFSETQ. This CDR3 comprises 12 residues. CDR3 sequence reads: CASSFEQGQAFF. The CDR3 nucleotides read TGCGCCAGCAGCTTTGAGCAGGGGCAAGCTTTCTTT.

The chain couples TRBV6-5 to TRBJ2-5; 10 nucleotides line up with TRBD2. With V trimmed by 6 bases and J by 1 base, 2 bases remained unmatched. The CDR3 extends over 14 amino acids. In germline, CDR1 is MNHEY, CDR2 SVGAGI. For the CDR3, the DNA is TGTGCCAGCAGGAAGCGGGGGGGCCAAGAGACCCAGTACTTC. Its translation is CASRKRGGQETQYF.

The chain recombines TRBV2 with TRBJ2-1, with a weak D call TRBD2 (6 bases). Germline V gene sequence: CDR1 SNHLY, CDR2 FYNNEI. CDR3 length: 12 amino acids. V gave up 4 bases and J gave up 7 bases, with 8 bases separating them. The CDR3 spells CASSGDSNEQFF. DNA for the CDR3: TGTGCCAGCAGTGGGGACTCAAATGAGCAGTTCTTC.